This T cell receptor beta chain was retrieved from a study of brain T cells in children with intractable seizures. TCRdb keeps only in-frame clones here, not all; method: immunoSEQ multiplex PCR. The table records about 110,000 clones, 90% to 95% of them present only once. Germline CDR1 is SGHRS and CDR2 is YFSETQ. The V and J ends lost 3 bases and 4 bases, in that order; junction bases with no gene match: 5. The CDR3 extends over 16 amino acids. The sequenced cases were selected for having the highest brain T cell transcript signatures. At least one anti-epileptic drug was given before surgery. This rearrangement joins TRBV5-1 to TRBJ2-2; TRBD2 aligns across 11 bases. The receptor was isolated from a boy younger than two with hemimegalencephaly and intractable seizures. This sample comprised peripheral blood, obtained at surgery. The CDR3 nucleotides are TGCGCCAGCAGCTCCGTCACTAGCGGGAGCACCGGGGAGCTGTTTTTT. It codes for CASSSVTSGSTGELFF. Variable domain in full (rest from reference TRBV5-1 and TRBJ2-2): KAGVTQTPRYLIKTRGQQVTLSCSPISGHRSVSWYQQTPGQGLQFLFEYFSETQRNKGNFPGRFSGRQFSNSRSEMNVSTLELGDSALYLCASSSVTSGSTGELFFGEGSRLTVL.